These T cell receptor beta chains were read from a single sample in a study of T cells in Graves' hyperthyroidism and ophthalmopathy. Each CDR3 protein is one row after TCRdb ran MiXCR on the multiplex PCR reads. This sample carries 600,000 or so distinct CDR3 sequences, over 12% of them seen once, and the ten largest clones take over 6%. The sample consisted of blood. Receptor source: a woman in her late teens or twenties with Graves' ophthalmopathy. Both conserved end residues are part of each CDR3. A D gene is named only where the DNA matches it firmly. Clone size, where shown, is once, few, many, or a class for clones that have expanded.

J gene,V gene,D gene,CDR3 length,clone size,CDR3 DNA,CDR3 protein
TRBJ2-7,TRBV28,TRBD2,13,-,TGTGCCAGCGGGGGGCGGGAGGGGTCCGAGCAGTGCTTC,CASGGREGSEQCF
TRBJ2-5,TRBV5-1,TRBD2,15,-,TGCGCCAGCAGCCTGAGAGGGCGGGAGCAAGAGACCCAGTACTTC,CASSLRGREQETQYF
TRBJ2-3,TRBV7-8,-,13,many,TGTGCCAGCAGCTTAGGCGTCTCCCAGGCGCAGTATTTT,CASSLGVSQAQYF
TRBJ1-4,TRBV14,-,16,many,TGTGCCAGCAGCCAAGGAAGGCCAGCAACTAATGAAAAACTGTTTTTT,CASSQGRPATNEKLFF
TRBJ2-3,TRBV6-2/TRBV6-3,TRBD2,14,-,TGTGCCAACAGTTACGTAGCGGGAGCGATTACGCAGTATTTT,CANSYVAGAITQYF
TRBJ1-2,TRBV4-1,-,15,-,TGCGCCAGCAGCCCACAGGGTTTTCGTCTAGATGGCTACACCTTC,CASSPQGFRLDGYTF
TRBJ1-1,TRBV7-9,-,16,many,TGTGCCAGCAGTACCTGGGGGGGGCCTACGAACACTGAAGCTTTCTTT,CASSTWGGPTNTEAFF
TRBJ1-3,TRBV20-1,-,16,many,TGCAGTGCTAGATCTCCGGCCAGGGTGGATGGAAACACCATATATTTT,CSARSPARVDGNTIYF
TRBJ2-1,TRBV5-1,-,15,many,TGCGCCAGCAGCTTGGGGAGTCTTCAGATTAGTGAGCAGTTCTTC,CASSLGSLQISEQFF
TRBJ1-1,TRBV11-2,-,15,many,TGTGCCAGCAGCCCCTGGGGGGCGGGTAACACTGAAGCTTTCTTT,CASSPWGAGNTEAFF
TRBJ2-2,TRBV7-2,TRBD2,17,many,TGTGCCAGCAGCTGGTCCCCAGCGGGAGAGGTCACCGGGGAGCTGTTTTTT,CASSWSPAGEVTGELFF
TRBJ1-3,TRBV5-1,TRBD1,19,once,TGCGCCAGCAGCTTGGGGACAGGCGCCTCCGGACTCTCTGGAAACACCATATATTTT,CASSLGTGASGLSGNTIYF
TRBJ2-1,TRBV5-1,-,14,-,TGCGCCAGCAGCTTGGCCGTCGTCGGCAATGAGCAGTTCTTC,CASSLAVVGNEQFF
TRBJ1-1,TRBV28,TRBD1,21,many,TGTGCCAGCAGTTTAAGATACCTGTGGGGCCCAGACAGGGCCCCGAACACTGAAGCTTTCTTT,CASSLRYLWGPDRAPNTEAFF
TRBJ2-3,TRBV7-2,TRBD2,17,many,TGTGCCAGCAGCTTGACGCCGGGACTAGCGGGCACAGATACGCAGTATTTT,CASSLTPGLAGTDTQYF
TRBJ1-6,TRBV6-1,TRBD1,13,few,TGTGCCAGCACCACAGGGGGAATTTCACCCCTCCACTTT,CASTTGGISPLHF
TRBJ1-1,TRBV5-1,-,12,many,TGCGCCAGCAGCTTGGGTCACACTGAAGCTTTCTTT,CASSLGHTEAFF
TRBJ2-7,TRBV11-1,TRBD2,16,many,TGTGCCAGCAGCCCCGGGACTAGCGGGTTCAGGGACGAGCAGTACTTC,CASSPGTSGFRDEQYF
TRBJ2-7,TRBV28,TRBD2,15,many,TGTGCCAGCAGTTTATTTAGTAGCGGGAACTACGAGCAGTACTTC,CASSLFSSGNYEQYF
TRBJ1-5,TRBV6-2/TRBV6-3,-,14,many,TGTGCCAGCAGTAGACCTTATAGCAATCAGCCCCAGCATTTT,CASSRPYSNQPQHF
TRBJ2-6,TRBV7-8,-,18,few,TGTGCCAGCACCCTGCCCAGGAGACTCCTCTCTGGGGCCAACGTCCTGACTTTC,CASTLPRRLLSGANVLTF
TRBJ2-7,TRBV28,-,11,many,TGTGCCAGCAGTACATGGTACGAGCAGTACTTC,CASSTWYEQYF
TRBJ1-1,TRBV11-3,-,14,many,TGTGCCAGCAGCCACCCCCCTGAGGATACTGAAGCTTTCTTT,CASSHPPEDTEAFF
TRBJ2-1,TRBV7-9,TRBD2,17,many,TGTGCCAGCAGCCCAAACCTAGCGGGAGGTCGCTACAATGAGCAGTTCTTC,CASSPNLAGGRYNEQFF
TRBJ2-7,TRBV20-1,TRBD2,15,many,TGCAGTGCCCCGGGGGTGGGAGGGGTATCCTACGAGCAGTACTTC,CSAPGVGGVSYEQYF
TRBJ2-2,TRBV2,TRBD2,17,many,TGTGCCAGCATGTGGTCCAGCGGGATATCGAACACCGGGGAGCTGTTTTTT,CASMWSSGISNTGELFF
TRBJ2-6,TRBV9,TRBD1,18,-,TGTGCCAGCAGCGCCCCGGGGGCGACAGGGGCTGGGGCCAACGTCCTGACTTTC,CASSAPGATGAGANVLTF
TRBJ2-7,TRBV28,-,13,many,TGTGCCAGCAGTCCCCCCGGGACTCCCGAGCAGTACTTC,CASSPPGTPEQYF
TRBJ1-5,TRBV6-1,TRBD1,15,-,TGTGCCAGCAGTCGACAGGGGGCCGTGGATCAGCCCCAGCATTTT,CASSRQGAVDQPQHF
TRBJ1-2,TRBV12-3/TRBV12-4,-,13,many,TGTGCCAGCAGTTTCTCGCGGACCTATGGCTACACCTTC,CASSFSRTYGYTF
TRBJ1-2,TRBV7-9,-,14,-,TGTGCCAGCAATGACATCCCGCGGGGAGGGAAGGACACCTTC,CASNDIPRGGKDTF
TRBJ2-3,TRBV30,-,12,many,TGTGCCTGGAGTGTGCAGGGAGATACGCAGTATTTT,CAWSVQGDTQYF
TRBJ2-1,TRBV7-8,-,16,few,TGTACCAGCAGCTTAGTTGACAGCCGCTCCTACAATGAGCAGTTCTTC,CTSSLVDSRSYNEQFF
TRBJ1-1,TRBV29-1,TRBD1,16,many,TGCAGCGCCAAGAGGGGACAGGGATTTCCGAACACTGAAGCTTTCTTT,CSAKRGQGFPNTEAFF
TRBJ2-2,TRBV30,-,15,-,TGTGCCTGGAGTGTACCCGGGGGCCGCACCGGGGAGCTGTTTTTT,CAWSVPGGRTGELFF